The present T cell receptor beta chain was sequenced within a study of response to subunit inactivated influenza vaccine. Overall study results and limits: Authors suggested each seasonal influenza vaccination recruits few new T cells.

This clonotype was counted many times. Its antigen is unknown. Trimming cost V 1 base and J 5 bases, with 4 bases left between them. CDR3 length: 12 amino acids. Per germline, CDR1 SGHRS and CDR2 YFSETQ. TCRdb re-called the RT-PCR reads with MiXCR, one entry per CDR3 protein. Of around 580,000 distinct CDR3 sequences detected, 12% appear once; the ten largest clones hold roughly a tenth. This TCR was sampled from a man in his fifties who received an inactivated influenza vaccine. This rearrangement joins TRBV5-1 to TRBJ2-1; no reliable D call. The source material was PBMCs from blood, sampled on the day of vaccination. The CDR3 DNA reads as TGCGCCAGCAGCTTGCCCGACAATGAGCAGTTCTTC. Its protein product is CASSLPDNEQFF.